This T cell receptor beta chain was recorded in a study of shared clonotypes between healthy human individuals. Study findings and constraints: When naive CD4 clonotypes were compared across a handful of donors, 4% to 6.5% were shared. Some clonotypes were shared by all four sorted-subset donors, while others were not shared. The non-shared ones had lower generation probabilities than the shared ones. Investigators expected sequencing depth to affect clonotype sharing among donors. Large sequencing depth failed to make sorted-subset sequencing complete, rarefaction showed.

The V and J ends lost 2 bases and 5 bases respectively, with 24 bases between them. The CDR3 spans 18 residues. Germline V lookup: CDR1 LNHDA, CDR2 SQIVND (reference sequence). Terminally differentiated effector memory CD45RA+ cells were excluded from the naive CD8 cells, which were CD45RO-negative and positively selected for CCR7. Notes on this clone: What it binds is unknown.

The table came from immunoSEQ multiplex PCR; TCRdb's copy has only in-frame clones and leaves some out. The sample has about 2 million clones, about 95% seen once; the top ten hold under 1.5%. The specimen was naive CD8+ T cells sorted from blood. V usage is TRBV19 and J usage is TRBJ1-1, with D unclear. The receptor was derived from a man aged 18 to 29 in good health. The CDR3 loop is CASSIRVGGWAWGTEAFF. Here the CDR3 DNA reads TGTGCCAGTAGTATAAGGGTCGGTGGGTGGGCCTGGGGAACTGAAGCTTTCTTT.